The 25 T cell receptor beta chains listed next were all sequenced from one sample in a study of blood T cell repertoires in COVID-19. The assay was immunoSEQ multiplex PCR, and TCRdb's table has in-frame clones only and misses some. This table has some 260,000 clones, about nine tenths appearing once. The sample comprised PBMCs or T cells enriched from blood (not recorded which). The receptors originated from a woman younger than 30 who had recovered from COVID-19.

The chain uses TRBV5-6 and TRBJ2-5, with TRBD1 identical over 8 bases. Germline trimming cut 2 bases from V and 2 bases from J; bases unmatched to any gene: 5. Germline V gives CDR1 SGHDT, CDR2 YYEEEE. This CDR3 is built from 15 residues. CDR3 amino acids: CASSFKRTGQETQYF. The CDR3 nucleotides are TGTGCCAGCAGCTTCAAGAGGACAGGGCAAGAGACCCAGTACTTC.

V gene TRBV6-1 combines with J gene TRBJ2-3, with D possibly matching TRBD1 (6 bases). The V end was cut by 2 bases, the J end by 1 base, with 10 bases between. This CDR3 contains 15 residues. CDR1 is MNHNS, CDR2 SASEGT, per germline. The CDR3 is CASSEMAGGTDTQYF. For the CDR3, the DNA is TGTGCCAGCAGTGAAATGGCAGGGGGCACAGATACGCAGTATTTT.

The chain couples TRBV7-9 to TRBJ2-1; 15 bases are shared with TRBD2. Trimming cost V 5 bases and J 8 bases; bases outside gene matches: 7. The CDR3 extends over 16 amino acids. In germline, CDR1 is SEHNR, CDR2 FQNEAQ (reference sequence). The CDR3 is CASSPRTSGGADEQFF. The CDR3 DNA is TGTGCCAGCAGCCCTCGGACTAGCGGGGGGGCCGATGAGCAGTTCTTC.

CDR3 DNA sequence: TGTGCCAGCAGTTTAATCAGGAGCAATCAGCCCCAGCATTTT. Amino acid sequence: CASSLIRSNQPQHF. The rearrangement joins TRBV27 to TRBJ1-5; D gene ambiguous. This CDR3 has 14 amino acids. The germline CDR1 and CDR2 sequences are MNHEY and SMNVEV (reference sequence). Trimming stripped 2 bases from V and 1 base from J, with 6 bases between.

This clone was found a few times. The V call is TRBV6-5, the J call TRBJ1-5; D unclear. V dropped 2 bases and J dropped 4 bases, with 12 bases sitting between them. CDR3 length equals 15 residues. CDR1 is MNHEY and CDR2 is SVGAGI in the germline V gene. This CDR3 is CASSYSRGGNQPQHF. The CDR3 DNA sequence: TGTGCCAGCAGTTACAGTCGGGGAGGGAATCAGCCCCAGCATTTT.

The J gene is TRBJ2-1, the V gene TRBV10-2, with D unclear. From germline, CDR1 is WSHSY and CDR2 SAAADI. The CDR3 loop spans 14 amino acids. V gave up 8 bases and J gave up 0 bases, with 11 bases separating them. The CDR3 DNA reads TGCGCCAGCTCCCCCGTTAGCTCCTACAATGAGCAGTTCTTC. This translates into CASSPVSSYNEQFF.

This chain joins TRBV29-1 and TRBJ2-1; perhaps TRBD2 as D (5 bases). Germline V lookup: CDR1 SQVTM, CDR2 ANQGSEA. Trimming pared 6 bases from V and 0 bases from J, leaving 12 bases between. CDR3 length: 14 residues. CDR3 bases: TGCAGCGTGGTTAGCGTACCCTCCTACAATGAGCAGTTCTTC. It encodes CSVVSVPSYNEQFF.

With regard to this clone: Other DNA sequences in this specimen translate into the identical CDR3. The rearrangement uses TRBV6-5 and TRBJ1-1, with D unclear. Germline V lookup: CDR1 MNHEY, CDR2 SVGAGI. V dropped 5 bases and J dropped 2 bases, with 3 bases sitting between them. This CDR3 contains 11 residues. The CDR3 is CASSRNTEAFF. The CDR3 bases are TGTGCCAGCAGTCGTAACACTGAAGCTTTCTTT.

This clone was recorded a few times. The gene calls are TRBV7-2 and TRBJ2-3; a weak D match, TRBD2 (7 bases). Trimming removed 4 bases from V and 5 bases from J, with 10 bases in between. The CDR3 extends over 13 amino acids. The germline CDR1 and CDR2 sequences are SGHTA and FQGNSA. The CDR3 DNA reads TGTGCCAGCAGCTGGGGGGGCCGAGATACGCAGTATTTT. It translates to CASSWGGRDTQYF.

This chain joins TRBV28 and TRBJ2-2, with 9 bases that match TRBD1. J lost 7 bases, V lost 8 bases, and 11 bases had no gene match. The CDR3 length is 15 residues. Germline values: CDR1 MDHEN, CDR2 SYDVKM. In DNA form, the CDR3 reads TGTGCCAGCGATAAACAGGGGGCGGCTGTCGGGGAGCTGTTTTTT. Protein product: CASDKQGAAVGELFF.

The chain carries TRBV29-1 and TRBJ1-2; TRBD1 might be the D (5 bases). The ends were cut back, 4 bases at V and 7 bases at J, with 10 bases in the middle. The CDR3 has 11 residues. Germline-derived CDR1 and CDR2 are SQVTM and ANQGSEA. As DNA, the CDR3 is TGCAGCGTTGGCGTTAGGGGTGGCTACACCTTC. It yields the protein CSVGVRGGYTF.

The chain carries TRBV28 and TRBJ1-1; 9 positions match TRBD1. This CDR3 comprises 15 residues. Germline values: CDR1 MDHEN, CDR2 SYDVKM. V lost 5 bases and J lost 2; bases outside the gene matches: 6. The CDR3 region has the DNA TGTGCCAGCAGTCCGGGACAGGGTGGAAACACTGAAGCTTTCTTT. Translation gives CASSPGQGGNTEAFF.

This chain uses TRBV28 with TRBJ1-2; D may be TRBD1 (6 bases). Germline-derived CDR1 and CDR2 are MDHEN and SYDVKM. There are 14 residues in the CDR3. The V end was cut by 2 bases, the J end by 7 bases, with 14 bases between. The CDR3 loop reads CASSLRGRGTGYTF. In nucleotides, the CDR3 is TGTGCCAGCAGTTTACGTGGCAGGGGAACTGGCTACACCTTC.

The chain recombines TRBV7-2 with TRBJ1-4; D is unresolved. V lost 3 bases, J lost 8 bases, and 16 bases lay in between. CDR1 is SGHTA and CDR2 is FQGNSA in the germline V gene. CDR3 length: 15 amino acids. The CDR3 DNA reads TGTGCCAGCAGCTTTGGACGCGGGGTAGCGGAAAAACTGTTTTTT. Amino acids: CASSFGRGVAEKLFF.

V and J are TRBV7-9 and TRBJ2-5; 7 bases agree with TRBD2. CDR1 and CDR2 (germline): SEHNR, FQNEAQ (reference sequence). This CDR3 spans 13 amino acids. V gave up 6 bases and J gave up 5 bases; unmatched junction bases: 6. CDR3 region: CASSPGRWETQYF. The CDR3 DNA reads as TGTGCCAGCAGTCCCGGGAGGTGGGAGACCCAGTACTTC.

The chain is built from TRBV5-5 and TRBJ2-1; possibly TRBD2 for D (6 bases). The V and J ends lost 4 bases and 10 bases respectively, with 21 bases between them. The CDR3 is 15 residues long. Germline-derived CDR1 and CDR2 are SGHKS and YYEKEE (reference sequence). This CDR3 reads CASSVPGARNREQFF. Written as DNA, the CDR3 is TGTGCCAGCAGCGTACCGGGAGCCCGTAACCGGGAGCAGTTCTTC. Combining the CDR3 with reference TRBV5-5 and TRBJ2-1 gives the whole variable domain DAGVTQSPTHLIKTRGQQVTLRCSPISGHKSVSWYQQVLGQGPQFIFQYYEKEERGRGNFPDRFSARQFPNYSSELNVNALLLGDSALYLCASSVPGARNREQFFGPGTRLTVL.

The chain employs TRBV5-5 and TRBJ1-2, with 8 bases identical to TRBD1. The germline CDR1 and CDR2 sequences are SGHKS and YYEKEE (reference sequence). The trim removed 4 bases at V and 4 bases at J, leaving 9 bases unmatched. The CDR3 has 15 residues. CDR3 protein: CASSPRTGFIYGYTF. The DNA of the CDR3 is TGTGCCAGCAGCCCACGGACAGGGTTTATCTATGGCTACACCTTC. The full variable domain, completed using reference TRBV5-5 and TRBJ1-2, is DAGVTQSPTHLIKTRGQQVTLRCSPISGHKSVSWYQQVLGQGPQFIFQYYEKEERGRGNFPDRFSARQFPNYSSELNVNALLLGDSALYLCASSPRTGFIYGYTFGSGTRLTVV.

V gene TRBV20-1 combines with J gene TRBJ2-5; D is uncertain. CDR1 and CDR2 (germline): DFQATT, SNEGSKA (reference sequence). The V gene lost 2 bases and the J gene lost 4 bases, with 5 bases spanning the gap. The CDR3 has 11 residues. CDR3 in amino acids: CSARFGETQYF. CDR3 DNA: TGCAGTGCTAGATTCGGAGAGACCCAGTACTTC.

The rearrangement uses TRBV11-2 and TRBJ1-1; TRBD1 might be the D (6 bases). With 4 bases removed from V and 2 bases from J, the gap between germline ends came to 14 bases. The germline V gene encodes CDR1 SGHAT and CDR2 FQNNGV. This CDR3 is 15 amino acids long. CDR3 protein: CASSSFPGENTEAFF. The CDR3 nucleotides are TGTGCCAGCAGCTCATTCCCAGGGGAAAACACTGAAGCTTTCTTT.

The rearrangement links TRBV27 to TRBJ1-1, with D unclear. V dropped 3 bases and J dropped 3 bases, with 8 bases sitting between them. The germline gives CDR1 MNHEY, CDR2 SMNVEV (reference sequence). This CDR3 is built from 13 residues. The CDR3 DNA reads TGTGCCAGCAGTTTTCGGCAGGACACTGAAGCTTTCTTT. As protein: CASSFRQDTEAFF.

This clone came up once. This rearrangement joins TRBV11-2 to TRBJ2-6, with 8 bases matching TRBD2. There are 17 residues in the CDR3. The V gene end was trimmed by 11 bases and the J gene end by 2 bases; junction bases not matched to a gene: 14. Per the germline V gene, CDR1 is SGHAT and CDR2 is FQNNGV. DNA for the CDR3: TGTGCCCTCCCCCGTTCGGGGGGGGCGGCTGGGGCCAACGTCCTGACTTTC. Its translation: CALPRSGGAAGANVLTF. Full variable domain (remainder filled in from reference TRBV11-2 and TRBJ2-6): EAGVAQSPRYKIIEKRQSVAFWCNPISGHATLYWYQQILGQGPKLLIQFQNNGVVDDSQLPKDRFSAERLKGVDSTLKIQPAKLEDSAVYLCALPRSGGAAGANVLTFGAGSRLTVL.

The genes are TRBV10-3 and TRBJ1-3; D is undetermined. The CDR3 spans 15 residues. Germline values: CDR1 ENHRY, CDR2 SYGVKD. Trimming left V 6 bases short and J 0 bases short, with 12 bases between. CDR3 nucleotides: TGTGCCATCAGCCCCGGACGGGGCTCTGGAAACACCATATATTTT. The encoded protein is CAISPGRGSGNTIYF.

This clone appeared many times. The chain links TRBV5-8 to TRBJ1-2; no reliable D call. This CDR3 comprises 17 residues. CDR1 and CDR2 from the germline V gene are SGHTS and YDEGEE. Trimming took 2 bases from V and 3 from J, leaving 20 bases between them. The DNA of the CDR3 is TGTGCCAGCAGCTTCCGGCCCGGAGGCAGGCAGTACTATGGCTACACCTTC. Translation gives CASSFRPGGRQYYGYTF.

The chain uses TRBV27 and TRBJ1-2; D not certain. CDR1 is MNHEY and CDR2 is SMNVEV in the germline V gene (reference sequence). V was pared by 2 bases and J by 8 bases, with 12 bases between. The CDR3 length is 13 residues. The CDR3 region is CASSLPGSLGYTF. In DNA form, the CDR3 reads TGTGCCAGCAGTTTACCCGGGAGTCTGGGCTACACCTTC.

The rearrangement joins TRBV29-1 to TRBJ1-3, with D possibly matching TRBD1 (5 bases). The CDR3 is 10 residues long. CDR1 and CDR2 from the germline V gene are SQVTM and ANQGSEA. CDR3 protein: CAGGGNTIYF. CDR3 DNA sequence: TGCGCGGGGGGAGGAAACACCATATATTTT.